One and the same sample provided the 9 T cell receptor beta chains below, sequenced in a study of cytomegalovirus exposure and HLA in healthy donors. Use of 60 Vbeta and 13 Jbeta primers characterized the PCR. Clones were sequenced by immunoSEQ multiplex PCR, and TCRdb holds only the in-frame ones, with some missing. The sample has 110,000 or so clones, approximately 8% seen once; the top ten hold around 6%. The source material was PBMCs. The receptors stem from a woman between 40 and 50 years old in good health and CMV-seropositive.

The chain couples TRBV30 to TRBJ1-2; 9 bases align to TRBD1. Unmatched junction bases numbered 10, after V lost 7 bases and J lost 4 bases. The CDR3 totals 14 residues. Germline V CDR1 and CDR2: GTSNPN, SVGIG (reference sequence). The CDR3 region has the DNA TGTGCCTCCGAAACCGACAGGGGGGTCTATGGCTACACCTTC. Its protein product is CASETDRGVYGYTF.

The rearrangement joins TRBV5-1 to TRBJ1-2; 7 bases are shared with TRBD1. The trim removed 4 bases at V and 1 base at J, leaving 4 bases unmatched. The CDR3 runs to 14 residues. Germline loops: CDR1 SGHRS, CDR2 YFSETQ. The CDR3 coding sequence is TGCGCCAGCAGCCTTACAGGGGATAACTATGGCTACACCTTC. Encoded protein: CASSLTGDNYGYTF.

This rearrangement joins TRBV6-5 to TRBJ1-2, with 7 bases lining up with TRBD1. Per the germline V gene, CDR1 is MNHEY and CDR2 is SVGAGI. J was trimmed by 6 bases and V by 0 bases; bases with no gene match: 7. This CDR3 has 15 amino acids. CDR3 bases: TGTGCCAGCAGTTACTCGATGGCAGGGGGGAATGGCTACACCTTC. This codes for CASSYSMAGGNGYTF.

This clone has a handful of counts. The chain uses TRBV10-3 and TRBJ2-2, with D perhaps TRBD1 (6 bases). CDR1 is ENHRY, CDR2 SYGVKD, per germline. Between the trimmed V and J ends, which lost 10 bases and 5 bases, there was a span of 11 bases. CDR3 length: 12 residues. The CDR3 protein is CATFTGTGELFF. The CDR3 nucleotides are TGTGCCACATTTACAGGGACCGGGGAGCTGTTTTTT.

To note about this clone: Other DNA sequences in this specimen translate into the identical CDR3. CDR3 bases: TGTGCCAGCAGCCGGACAAACTACGAGCAGTACTTC. Protein product: CASSRTNYEQYF. The rearrangement links TRBV2 to TRBJ2-7; D is perhaps TRBD1 (5 bases). With 6 bases removed from V and 3 bases from J, the gap between germline ends came to 9 bases. The germline CDR1 and CDR2 sequences are SNHLY and FYNNEI. This CDR3 contains 12 residues.

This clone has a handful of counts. The CDR3 DNA reads as TGTGCCAGCAGCTTCCGGGAGCTCTATGGCTACACCTTC. This translates into CASSFRELYGYTF. The chain employs TRBV7-9 and TRBJ1-2; D uncertain. Trimming shortened V by 3 bases and J by 4 bases, and 9 bases separated the two germline ends. CDR3 length: 13 residues. Germline lookup yields CDR1 SEHNR and CDR2 FQNEAQ (reference sequence). The full variable domain, its missing parts supplied by reference TRBV7-9 and TRBJ1-2, is DTGVSQNPRHKITKRGQNVTFRCDPISEHNRLYWYRQTLGQGPEFLTYFQNEAQLEKSRLLSDRFSAERPKGSFSTLEIQRTEQGDSAMYLCASSFRELYGYTFGSGTRLTVV.

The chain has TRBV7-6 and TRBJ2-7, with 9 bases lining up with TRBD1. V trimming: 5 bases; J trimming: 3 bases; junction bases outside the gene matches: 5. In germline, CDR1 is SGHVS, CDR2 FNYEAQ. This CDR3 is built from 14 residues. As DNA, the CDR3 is TGTGCCAGCAGCGCCGGGACAGGGAGCTACGAGCAGTACTTC. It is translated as CASSAGTGSYEQYF.

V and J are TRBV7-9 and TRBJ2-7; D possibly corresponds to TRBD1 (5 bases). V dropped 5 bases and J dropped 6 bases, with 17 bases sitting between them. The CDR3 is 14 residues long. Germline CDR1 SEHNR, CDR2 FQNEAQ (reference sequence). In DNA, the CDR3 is TGTGCCAGCAGCATCGACAGCCGACCTAGCGAGCAGTACTTC. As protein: CASSIDSRPSEQYF.

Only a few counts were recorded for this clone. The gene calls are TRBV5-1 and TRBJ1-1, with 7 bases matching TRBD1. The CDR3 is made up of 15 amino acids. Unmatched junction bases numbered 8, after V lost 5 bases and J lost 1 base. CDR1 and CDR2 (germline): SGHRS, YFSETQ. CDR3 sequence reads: CASSFKGGWNTEAFF. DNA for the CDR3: TGCGCCAGCAGTTTTAAAGGGGGCTGGAACACTGAAGCTTTCTTT.